Following are 30 T cell receptor beta chains from one sample sequenced in a study of blood T cells in healthy people across ages (dated by TCRdb to the mid-2010s). Receptors were amplified or captured by 5' RACE. Sequencing relied on an Illumina HiSeq 2500. A second 7 to 11 cycle PCR used a sample-barcoded 5' primer and a J-beta primer mix. The raw public data were reprocessed by TCRdb itself: fastp quality trimming at Q25, MiXCR clonotype calling, in-frame beta chains only. Rows are unified per CDR3 protein, each entry keeping the most common DNA and genes. For this sample the table gives around 990,000 distinct CDR3 sequences, of which approximately 25% were detected only once. Approximately 0.79% of the sample lies in the top ten. These data also formed part of another study, on T cells of mothers and their children.

The sequencing sample was made of blood. The receptors here all came from a girl aged 2-9 years in good health.

The chain combines TRBV28 with TRBJ2-5; the D is unclear. This CDR3 is 14 amino acids long. Trimming shortened V by 2 bases and J by 5 bases, and 12 bases separated the two germline ends. Germline CDR1 and CDR2: MDHEN and SYDVKM. CDR3 DNA sequence: TGTGCCAGCAGTTTAAAGCAGGAGTGGGAGACCCAGTACTTC. As protein: CASSLKQEWETQYF.

The sample holds a few counts of this clonotype. V gene TRBV4-2 combines with J gene TRBJ1-1; D is possibly TRBD1 (5 bases). V was trimmed by 1 base and J by 6 bases, leaving 15 bases between them. The CDR3 is 15 residues long. Per germline, CDR1 LGHNA and CDR2 YNFKEQ. CDR3 sequence (DNA): TGTGCCAGCAGCCAAGTTCGGGGGGAAAGGTCTGAAGCTTTCTTT. Translated, it gives CASSQVRGERSEAFF.

The rearrangement uses TRBV7-6 and TRBJ1-2; D is possibly TRBD1 (6 bases). Germline V CDR1 and CDR2: SGHVS, FNYEAQ. Trimming left V 1 base short and J 8 bases short, with 14 bases between. The CDR3 is 14 residues long. The CDR3 DNA reads TGTGCCAGCAGCTTAGTGCCGGGGGCTCGAGGCTACACCTTC. This translates into CASSLVPGARGYTF.

V gene TRBV20-1 combines with J gene TRBJ2-3; 7 bases are shared with TRBD2. CDR1 and CDR2 (germline): DFQATT, SNEGSKA (reference sequence). V shed 5 bases and J 5 bases; nucleotides not matched to a gene: 7. This CDR3 contains 13 residues. CDR3 sequence: CSAGGLSRDTQYF. In DNA form, the CDR3 reads TGCAGTGCTGGGGGACTATCGAGAGATACGCAGTATTTT.

J is TRBJ2-2 and V is TRBV6-5; D is perhaps TRBD2 (5 bases). Germline V gene sequence: CDR1 MNHEY, CDR2 SVGAGI. Trimming removed 0 bases at V and 1 base at J, with 6 bases between. This CDR3 is built from 15 residues. The CDR3 here is CASSYSAGNTGELFF. In nucleotides, the CDR3 is TGTGCCAGCAGTTACTCGGCGGGGAACACCGGGGAGCTGTTTTTT.

This chain's CDR3 is CSAREQGQLYGYTF. For the CDR3, the DNA is TGCAGTGCTAGAGAACAAGGGCAACTTTATGGCTACACCTTC. The V and J genes are TRBV20-1 and TRBJ1-2; no clear D gene. This CDR3 has 14 residues. Trimming took off 0 bases at V and 5 bases at J, with 13 bases between the two ends. Germline-derived CDR1 and CDR2 are DFQATT and SNEGSKA (reference sequence).

The J gene is TRBJ2-3, the V gene TRBV6-6; D tentatively reads TRBD1 or TRBD2 (5 bases each). CDR3 size: 14 residues. CDR1 MNHNY and CDR2 SVGAGI come from the germline V gene (reference sequence). V was cut by 10 bases and J by 6 bases, with 20 bases left in between. The CDR3 sequence is CAINLGRASDTQYF. DNA of the CDR3: TGTGCCATAAATTTGGGGCGGGCCTCGGATACGCAGTATTTT.

V gene TRBV3-1 combines with J gene TRBJ2-7; no firm D call. V dropped 2 bases and J dropped 2 bases, with 7 bases sitting between them. Germline CDR1 and CDR2: LGHDT and YNNKEL (reference sequence). The CDR3 is 13 amino acids. The CDR3 DNA follows: TGTGCCAGCAGCCAATACGACCCCTACGAGCAGTACTTC. The encoded protein is CASSQYDPYEQYF.

The chain links TRBV6-6 to TRBJ2-7; possibly TRBD2 for D (6 bases). The CDR3 length is 15 residues. Germline values: CDR1 MNHNY, CDR2 SVGAGI (reference sequence). V was clipped by 2 bases and J by 5 bases, with 16 bases between them. CDR3 bases: TGTGCCAGCAGTTACGGGTGGCGGGGAGAGGACGAGCAGTACTTC. Protein sequence: CASSYGWRGEDEQYF.

This clonotype was seen a handful of times. The chain recombines TRBV6-6 with TRBJ1-4; D uncertain. Between the trimmed V and J ends, which lost 2 bases and 0 bases, there was a span of 4 bases. Germline V gene data show CDR1 as MNHNY and CDR2 as SVGAGI (reference sequence). This CDR3 has 14 residues. CDR3 amino acids: CASSYIATNEKLFF. CDR3 nucleotides: TGTGCCAGCAGTTACATTGCAACTAATGAAAAACTGTTTTTT.

There are a few counts of this clonotype. The V call is TRBV4-1, the J call TRBJ2-7; 7 nucleotides line up with TRBD1. With V trimmed by 4 bases and J by 3 bases, 9 bases remained unmatched. Germline V gene data show CDR1 as MGHRA and CDR2 as YSYEKL. This CDR3 comprises 15 residues. The CDR3 is CASSRPGQENYEQYF. CDR3 DNA sequence: TGCGCCAGCAGCCGCCCCGGACAGGAAAACTACGAGCAGTACTTC.

The chain recombines TRBV10-3 with TRBJ2-7, with D perhaps TRBD1 (6 bases). Per the germline V gene, CDR1 is ENHRY and CDR2 is SYGVKD. The CDR3 loop spans 15 amino acids. The V gene lost 3 bases and the J gene lost 7 bases, with 19 bases spanning the gap. Here the CDR3 reads CAISDHNWLRGEQYF. The CDR3 nucleotides are TGTGCCATCAGTGATCACAACTGGTTGAGGGGGGAGCAGTACTTC.

This chain uses TRBV7-9 with TRBJ1-4, with a possible D match to TRBD1 (5 bases). Germline assignment: CDR1 SEHNR and CDR2 FQNEAQ (reference sequence). The CDR3 extends over 15 amino acids. V lost 2 bases to trimming and J lost 5 bases, with 12 bases between them. This CDR3 is CASSLIGTTNEKLFF. The CDR3 DNA is TGTGCCAGCAGCTTAATCGGGACTACAAATGAAAAACTGTTTTTT.

The chain joins TRBV6-2 or TRBV6-3 to TRBJ2-1, with 8 bases that match TRBD1. After removal of 6 bases from V and 1 base from J, the junction contained 5 bases not matched to a gene. This CDR3 is 15 amino acids long. CDR1 and CDR2 from the germline V gene are MNHEY and SVGEGT. The CDR3 nucleotides are TGTGCCAGCAGGGTCCGGGACAGGTCCTACAATGAGCAGTTCTTC. Protein sequence: CASRVRDRSYNEQFF.

In DNA form, the CDR3 reads TGCAGCGTCGCACTGACAGGGGGTAATGAAAAACTGTTTTTT. It yields the protein CSVALTGGNEKLFF. This chain uses TRBV29-1 with TRBJ1-4, with 9 bases that match TRBD1. The CDR3 covers 14 residues. With 6 bases clipped from V and 4 bases from J, the junction kept 6 bases outside the gene matches. Looked up from germline, CDR1 is SQVTM and CDR2 is ANQGSEA.

The rearrangement links TRBV13 to TRBJ2-7, with TRBD2 matching 10 bases. The V segment lost 5 bases and the J segment 3 bases; nucleotides outside the gene matches: 7. The CDR3 length is 15 residues. Per the germline V gene, CDR1 is PRHDT and CDR2 is FYEKMQ (reference sequence). The CDR3 coding sequence is TGTGCCAGCAGCCCCCGGGTAGCGGGAGGCTACGAGCAGTACTTC. The encoded protein is CASSPRVAGGYEQYF.

The chain links TRBV12-3 or TRBV12-4 to TRBJ1-6; D might be TRBD1 (5 bases). The CDR3 is made up of 17 amino acids. V lost 3 bases to trimming and J lost 8 bases, with 20 bases between them. The CDR3, as DNA: TGTGCCAGCAGTTTTCGGTCCTCCCGGGACGGGGATTCACCCCTCCACTTT. This translates into CASSFRSSRDGDSPLHF.

J is TRBJ2-5 and V is TRBV24-1, with D tentatively TRBD1 (6 bases). The CDR3 has 13 amino acids. Looked up from germline, CDR1 is KGHDR and CDR2 is SFDVKD. Trimming stripped 7 bases from V and 2 bases from J, with 10 bases between. The CDR3 coding sequence is TGTGCCACCAGGGTGGGGGCTCAAGAGACCCAGTACTTC. Its translation is CATRVGAQETQYF.

This clonotype was seen a handful of times. CDR3 sequence: CSAPKDGVYSYEQYF. As DNA, the CDR3 is TGCAGTGCCCCAAAAGACGGTGTCTACTCCTACGAGCAGTACTTC. The V gene is TRBV20-1, the J gene TRBJ2-7; D remains unclear. V was trimmed by 6 bases and J by 0 bases, leaving 18 bases between them. This CDR3 region has 15 residues. CDR1 and CDR2 (germline): DFQATT, SNEGSKA (reference sequence).

This rearrangement joins TRBV7-2 to TRBJ2-1, with 10 bases matching TRBD2. J was trimmed by 0 bases and V by 0 bases; bases with no gene match: 5. The V gene's germline CDR1 is SGHTA and CDR2 FQGNSA. The CDR3 contains 18 residues. CDR3 sequence: CASSLALPSGSSYNEQFF. CDR3 in DNA: TGTGCCAGCAGCTTAGCGTTGCCTAGCGGGAGCTCCTACAATGAGCAGTTCTTC.

This clonotype was seen only a few times. The genes are TRBV20-1 and TRBJ2-7; 8 bases are shared with TRBD2. Germline CDR1 and CDR2: DFQATT and SNEGSKA (reference sequence). Losses at the gene ends were 2 bases for V and 3 bases for J; bases not matched to a gene: 6. The CDR3 is 14 residues long. CDR3 residues: CSARSSGSIYEQYF. CDR3 nucleotide sequence: TGCAGTGCTAGATCCAGCGGGAGCATCTACGAGCAGTACTTC.

J is TRBJ2-7 and V is TRBV10-3; 10 bases line up with TRBD2. With 10 bases clipped from V and 5 bases from J, the junction kept 8 bases outside the gene matches. The germline V gene has CDR1 ENHRY and CDR2 SYGVKD. The CDR3 has 13 residues. CDR3 protein: CATTSGTTHEQYF. The DNA of the CDR3 is TGTGCCACCACTAGCGGGACTACCCACGAGCAGTACTTC.

This clonotype showed up just a few times. V gene TRBV7-2 combines with J gene TRBJ2-1, with D hard to call. Per the germline V gene, CDR1 is SGHTA and CDR2 is FQGNSA. The V gene lost 3 bases and the J gene lost 7 bases, with 16 bases spanning the gap. The CDR3 covers 15 residues. CDR3 coding DNA: TGTGCCAGCAGCTTTAATCGGTTACAGATTAATGAGCAGTTCTTC. Protein sequence: CASSFNRLQINEQFF.

In this sample, this clonotype turned up a few times. The junction departs from the called germline gene at one end, perhaps through a read error. The gene calls are TRBV7-3 and TRBJ2-5, with D perhaps TRBD2 (6 bases). The germline CDR1 and CDR2 sequences are SGHTA and FQGTGA. This CDR3 has 15 amino acids. The CDR3 loop is CASSEQSGLPETRYF. CDR3 in DNA: TGTGCCAGCAGCGAACAAAGCGGGCTCCCAGAGACCCGGTACTTC.

The J gene is TRBJ1-4, the V gene TRBV7-9, with a weak D call TRBD1 (6 bases). V shed 1 base and J shed 5 bases, with 11 bases lying between them. Looked up from germline, CDR1 is SEHNR and CDR2 is FQNEAQ (reference sequence). This CDR3 spans 15 amino acids. The CDR3 sequence: CASSLGDTGNEKLFF. The CDR3 nucleotides are TGTGCCAGCAGCTTAGGCGATACAGGGAATGAAAAACTGTTTTTT.

This chain links TRBV20-1 with TRBJ2-1, with a tentative D call TRBD2 (5 bases). Germline CDR1 DFQATT, CDR2 SNEGSKA (reference sequence). The CDR3 loop spans 14 amino acids. V was clipped by 5 bases and J by 4 bases, with 15 bases between them. The CDR3 loop reads CSAEGIADYNEQFF. The CDR3 coding sequence is TGCAGTGCTGAGGGAATAGCTGATTACAATGAGCAGTTCTTC.

This sequence joins TRBV7-2 and TRBJ2-1; perhaps TRBD2 as D (6 bases). The germline gives CDR1 SGHTA, CDR2 FQGNSA. CDR3 size: 15 residues. Deletions cut 3 bases from V and 8 bases from J, with 17 bases between. The CDR3 protein is CASSLSDYNLYEQFF. DNA for the CDR3: TGTGCCAGCAGCTTGTCGGACTACAATTTATATGAGCAGTTCTTC.

The sample holds a few counts of this clonotype. CDR3 region: CASSLNSRTGETQYF. Written as DNA, the CDR3 is TGTGCCAGCAGTTTAAACTCGAGGACTGGGGAGACCCAGTACTTC. V usage is TRBV28 and J usage is TRBJ2-5; D possibly corresponds to TRBD2 (5 bases). Trimming took 2 bases from V and 5 from J, leaving 15 bases between them. This CDR3 has 15 amino acids. Germline values: CDR1 MDHEN, CDR2 SYDVKM.

This clonotype was detected a few times. V and J are TRBV4-2 and TRBJ2-3; D is perhaps TRBD2 (5 bases). Trimming pared 0 bases from V and 6 bases from J, leaving 16 bases between. CDR3 length equals 16 residues. Germline values: CDR1 LGHNA, CDR2 YNFKEQ. CDR3 in amino acids: CASSQDDLTRGDTQYF. The CDR3 DNA reads TGTGCCAGCAGCCAAGATGATCTTACCCGAGGGGATACGCAGTATTTT.

The J gene is TRBJ2-5, the V gene TRBV7-2, with 7 bases fitting TRBD1. This CDR3 is 13 amino acids long. CDR1 SGHTA and CDR2 FQGNSA come from the germline V gene. The V and J ends lost 5 bases and 5 bases, in that order; junction bases with no gene match: 5. The DNA for the CDR3 is TGTGCCAGCAGCGGGGACAGCTTTGAGACCCAGTACTTC. Protein sequence: CASSGDSFETQYF.